This T cell receptor (beta chain) was retrieved from a study of beta chain features in type 1 diabetes. Expressed TCRB transcripts were sequenced, since all the RNA that had been isolated was reverse transcribed. Libraries were prepared by immunoSEQ multiplex PCR; TCRdb keeps only in-frame clonotypes and omits some of them. The sample lists some 250,000 clones, about 14% seen once, with almost 0.02% in the top ten. Study-wide points: Type 1 diabetes patients had moderately but significantly shorter TCRB CDR3s in all four CD4+ subsets. The study found fewer insertions and more deletions at VDJ junctions in type 1 diabetes patients. High-TCR-expressing cells could be over-represented by cDNA sequencing.

Points on this clone: Its antigen is unidentified.

This CDR3 comprises 15 residues. Germline assignment: CDR1 SGHNT and CDR2 YYREEE (reference sequence). Trimming shortened V by 4 bases and J by 5 bases, and 19 bases separated the two germline ends. The sequencing sample was made of naive CD4+ T cells from blood. The genes are TRBV5-4 and TRBJ2-7, with D perhaps TRBD2 (5 bases). The clonotype was recovered from a man aged 25 to 40 with type 1 diabetes. CDR3 residues: CASSPAGGLFHEQYF. CDR3 coding DNA: TGTGCCAGCAGCCCGGCGGGCGGGCTCTTCCACGAGCAGTACTTC.